This T cell receptor beta chain derives from a study of T cell responses to AZD1222 COVID-19 vaccine. The overall study: Analysis merged second doses at about 4 or about 12 weeks. The study's findings and limits: Two doses of AZD1222 preceded a rise in Spike-specific TCR breadth and depth. Clonal diversity was possibly underestimated; the donors were predominantly white British and more often female. Baseline seropositivity characterized only a handful of AZD1222 recipients.

V was pared by 4 bases and J by 1 base, with 6 bases of the junction left unmatched. The CDR3 has 15 residues. Germline CDR1 is KGHSY and CDR2 is FQNENV. Method: immunoSEQ multiplex PCR; TCRdb's copy keeps in-frame clones and lacks some. The table lists approximately 92,000 clones, approximately 90% of them singletons. For this clone: Its cognate antigen is unknown.

The clonotype comes from an adult in good health. The source was peripheral blood, collected on day 0 of AZD1222 vaccination. The chain joins TRBV16 to TRBJ1-1; 7 bases agree with TRBD1. The CDR3 protein is CASSPDRTGNTEAFF. The CDR3 DNA is TGTGCCAGCAGCCCGGATAGGACAGGGAACACTGAAGCTTTCTTT.